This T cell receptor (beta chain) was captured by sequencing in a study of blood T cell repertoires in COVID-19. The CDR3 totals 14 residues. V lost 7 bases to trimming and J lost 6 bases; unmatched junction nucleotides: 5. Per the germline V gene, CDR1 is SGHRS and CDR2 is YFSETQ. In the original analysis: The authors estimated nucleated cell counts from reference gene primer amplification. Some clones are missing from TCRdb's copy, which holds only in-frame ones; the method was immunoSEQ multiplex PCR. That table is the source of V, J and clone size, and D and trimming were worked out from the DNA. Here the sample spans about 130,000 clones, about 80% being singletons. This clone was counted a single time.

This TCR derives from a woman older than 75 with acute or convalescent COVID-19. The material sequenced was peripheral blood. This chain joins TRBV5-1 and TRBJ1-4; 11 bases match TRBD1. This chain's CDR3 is CASRSGQGDEKLFF. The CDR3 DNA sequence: TGCGCCAGCCGATCGGGACAGGGGGATGAAAAACTGTTTTTT.